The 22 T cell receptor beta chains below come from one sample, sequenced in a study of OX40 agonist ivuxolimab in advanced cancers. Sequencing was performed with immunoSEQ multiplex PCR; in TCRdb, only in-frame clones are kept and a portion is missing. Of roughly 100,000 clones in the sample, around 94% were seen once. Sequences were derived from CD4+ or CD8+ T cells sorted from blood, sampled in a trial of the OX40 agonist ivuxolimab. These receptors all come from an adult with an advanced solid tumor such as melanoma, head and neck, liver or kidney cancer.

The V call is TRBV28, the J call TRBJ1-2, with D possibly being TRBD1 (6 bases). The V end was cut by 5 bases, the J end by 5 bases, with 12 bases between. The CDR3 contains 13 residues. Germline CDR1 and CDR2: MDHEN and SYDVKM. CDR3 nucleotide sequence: TGTGCCAGCAGTGGACAGTTAGGTTATGGCTACACCTTC. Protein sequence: CASSGQLGYGYTF.

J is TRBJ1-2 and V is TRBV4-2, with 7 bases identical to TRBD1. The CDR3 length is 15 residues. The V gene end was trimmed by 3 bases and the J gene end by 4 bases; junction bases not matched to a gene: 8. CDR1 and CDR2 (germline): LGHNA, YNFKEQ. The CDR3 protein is CASSHPQTGLYGYTF. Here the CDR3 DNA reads TGTGCCAGCAGCCACCCACAGACAGGGCTCTATGGCTACACCTTC.

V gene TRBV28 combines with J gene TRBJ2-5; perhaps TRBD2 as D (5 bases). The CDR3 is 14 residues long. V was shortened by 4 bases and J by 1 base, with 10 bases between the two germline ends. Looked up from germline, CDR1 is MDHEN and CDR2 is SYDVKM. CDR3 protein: CASSSGWGQETQYF. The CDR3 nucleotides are TGTGCCAGCAGTTCGGGATGGGGCCAAGAGACCCAGTACTTC. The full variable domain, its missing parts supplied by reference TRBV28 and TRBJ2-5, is DVKVTQSSRYLVKRTGEKVFLECVQDMDHENMFWYRQDPGLGLRLIYFSYDVKMKEKGDIPEGYSVSREKKERFSLILESASTNQTSMYLCASSSGWGQETQYFGPGTRLLVL.

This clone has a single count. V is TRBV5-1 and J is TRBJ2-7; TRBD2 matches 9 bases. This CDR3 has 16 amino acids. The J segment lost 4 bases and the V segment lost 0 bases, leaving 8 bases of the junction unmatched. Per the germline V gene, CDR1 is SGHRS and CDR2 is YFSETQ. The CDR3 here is CASSLGIAGDLYEQYV. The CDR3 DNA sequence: TGCGCCAGCAGCTTGGGGATAGCGGGAGACCTATACGAGCAGTACGTC.

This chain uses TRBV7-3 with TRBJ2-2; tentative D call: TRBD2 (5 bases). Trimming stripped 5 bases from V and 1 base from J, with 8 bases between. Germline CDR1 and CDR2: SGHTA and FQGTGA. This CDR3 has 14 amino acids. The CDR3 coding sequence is TGTGCCAGCAGCCGAAGCGGGAACACCGGGGAGCTGTTTTTT. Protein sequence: CASSRSGNTGELFF. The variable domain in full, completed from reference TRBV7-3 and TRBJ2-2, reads GAGVSQTPSNKVTEKGKYVELRCDPISGHTALYWYRQSLGQGPEFLIYFQGTGAADDSGLPNDRFFAVRPEGSVSTLKIQRTERGDSAVYLCASSRSGNTGELFFGEGSRLTVL.

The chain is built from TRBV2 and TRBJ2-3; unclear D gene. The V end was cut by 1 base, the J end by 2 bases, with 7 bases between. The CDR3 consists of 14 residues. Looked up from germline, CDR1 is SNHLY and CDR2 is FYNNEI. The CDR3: CASSEVGYTDTQYF. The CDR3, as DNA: TGTGCCAGCAGTGAAGTGGGGTACACAGATACGCAGTATTTT.

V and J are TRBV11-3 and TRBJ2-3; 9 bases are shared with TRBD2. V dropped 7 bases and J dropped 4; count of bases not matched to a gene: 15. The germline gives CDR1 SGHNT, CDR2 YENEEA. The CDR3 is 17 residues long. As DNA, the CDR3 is TGTGCCAGCAATTTCCTAGCGGGGATTCAAGAGTCAGATACGCAGTATTTT. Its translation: CASNFLAGIQESDTQYF. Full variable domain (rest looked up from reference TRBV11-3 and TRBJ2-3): EAGVVQSPRYKIIEKKQPVAFWCNPISGHNTLYWYLQNLGQGPELLIRYENEEAVDDSQLPKDRFSAERLKGVDSTLKIQPAELGDSAVYLCASNFLAGIQESDTQYFGPGTRLTVL.

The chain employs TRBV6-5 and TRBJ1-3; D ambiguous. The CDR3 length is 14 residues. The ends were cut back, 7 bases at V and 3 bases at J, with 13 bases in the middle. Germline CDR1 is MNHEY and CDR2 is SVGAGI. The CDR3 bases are TGTGCCAGCATTCGACACGTAGATGGAAACACCATATATTTT. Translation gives CASIRHVDGNTIYF.

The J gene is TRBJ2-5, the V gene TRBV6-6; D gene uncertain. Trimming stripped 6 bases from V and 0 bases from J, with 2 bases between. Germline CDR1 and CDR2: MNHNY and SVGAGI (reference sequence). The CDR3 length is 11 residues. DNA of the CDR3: TGTGCCAGCAGCAACCAAGAGACCCAGTACTTC. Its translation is CASSNQETQYF.

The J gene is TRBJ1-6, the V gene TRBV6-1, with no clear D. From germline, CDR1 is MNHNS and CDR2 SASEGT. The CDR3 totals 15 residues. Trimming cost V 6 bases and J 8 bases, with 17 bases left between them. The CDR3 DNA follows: TGTGCCAGCAGCGAAAGGGCGCCCCGGGATTCACCCCTCCACTTT. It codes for CASSERAPRDSPLHF.

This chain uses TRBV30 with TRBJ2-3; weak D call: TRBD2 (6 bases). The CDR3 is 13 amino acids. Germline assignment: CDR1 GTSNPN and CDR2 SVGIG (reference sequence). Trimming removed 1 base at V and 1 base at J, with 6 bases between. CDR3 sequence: CAWSGGGTDTQYF. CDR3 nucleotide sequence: TGTGCCTGGAGTGGGGGGGGCACAGATACGCAGTATTTT.

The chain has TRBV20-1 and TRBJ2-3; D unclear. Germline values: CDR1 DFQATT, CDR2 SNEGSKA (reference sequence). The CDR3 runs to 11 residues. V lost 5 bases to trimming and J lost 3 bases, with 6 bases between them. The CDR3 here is CSAGVTDTQYF. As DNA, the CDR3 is TGCAGTGCTGGTGTAACAGATACGCAGTATTTT.

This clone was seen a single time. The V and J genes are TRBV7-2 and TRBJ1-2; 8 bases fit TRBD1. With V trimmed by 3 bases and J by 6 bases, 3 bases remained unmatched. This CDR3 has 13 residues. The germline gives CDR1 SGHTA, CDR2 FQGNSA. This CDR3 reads CASSLDRVDGYTF. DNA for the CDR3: TGTGCCAGCAGCTTGGACAGGGTGGATGGCTACACCTTC.

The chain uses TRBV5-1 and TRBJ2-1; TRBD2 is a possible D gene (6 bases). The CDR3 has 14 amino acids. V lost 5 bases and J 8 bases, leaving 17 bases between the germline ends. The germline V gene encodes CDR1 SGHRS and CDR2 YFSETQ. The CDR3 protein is CASSRDSANDEQFF. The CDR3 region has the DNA TGCGCCAGCAGTCGGGACTCGGCAAACGATGAGCAGTTCTTC.

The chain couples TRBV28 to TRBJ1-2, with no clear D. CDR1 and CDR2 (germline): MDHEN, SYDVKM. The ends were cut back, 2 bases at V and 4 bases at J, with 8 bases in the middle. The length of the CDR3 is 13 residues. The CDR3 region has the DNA TGTGCCAGCAGTTTAGAGGGCACCTATGGCTACACCTTC. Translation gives CASSLEGTYGYTF.

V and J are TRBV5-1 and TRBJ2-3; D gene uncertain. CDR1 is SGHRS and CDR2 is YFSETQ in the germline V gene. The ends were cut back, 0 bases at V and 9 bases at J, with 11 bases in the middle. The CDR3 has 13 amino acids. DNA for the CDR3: TGCGCCAGCAGCTTGGAACCCCGTGAGACGCAGTATTTT. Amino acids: CASSLEPRETQYF. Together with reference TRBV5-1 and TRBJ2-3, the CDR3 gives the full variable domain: KAGVTQTPRYLIKTRGQQVTLSCSPISGHRSVSWYQQTPGQGLQFLFEYFSETQRNKGNFPGRFSGRQFSNSRSEMNVSTLELGDSALYLCASSLEPRETQYFGPGTRLTVL.

This CDR3 reads CASSQAELAGYNEQFF. In DNA, the CDR3 is TGTGCCAGCAGCCAAGCGGAACTAGCGGGATACAATGAGCAGTTCTTC. V gene TRBV4-2 combines with J gene TRBJ2-1, with 10 bases lining up with TRBD2. J lost 4 bases, V lost 1 base, and 4 bases had no gene match. The CDR3 is 16 residues long. Germline assignment: CDR1 LGHNA and CDR2 YNFKEQ.

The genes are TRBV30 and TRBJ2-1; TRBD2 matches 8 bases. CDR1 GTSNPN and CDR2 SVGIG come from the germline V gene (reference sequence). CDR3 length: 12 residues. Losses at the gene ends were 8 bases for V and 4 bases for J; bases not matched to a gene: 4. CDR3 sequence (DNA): TGTGCCGCGGCTAGCGGGTACAATGAGCAGTTCTTC. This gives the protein CAAASGYNEQFF.

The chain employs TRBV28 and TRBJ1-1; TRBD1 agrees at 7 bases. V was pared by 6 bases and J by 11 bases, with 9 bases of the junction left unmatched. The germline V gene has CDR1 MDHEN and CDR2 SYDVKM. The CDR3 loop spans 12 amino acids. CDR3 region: CASRPTGALAFF. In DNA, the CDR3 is TGTGCCAGCAGACCAACAGGGGCCCTCGCTTTCTTT.

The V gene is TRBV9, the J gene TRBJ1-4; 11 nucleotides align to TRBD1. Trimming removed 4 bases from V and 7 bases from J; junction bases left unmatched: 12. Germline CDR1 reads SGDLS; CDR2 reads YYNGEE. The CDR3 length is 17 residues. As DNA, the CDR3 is TGTGCCAGCAGCTATGGGACAGGGGGGCCGGTCGGTGAAAAACTGTTTTTT. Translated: CASSYGTGGPVGEKLFF.

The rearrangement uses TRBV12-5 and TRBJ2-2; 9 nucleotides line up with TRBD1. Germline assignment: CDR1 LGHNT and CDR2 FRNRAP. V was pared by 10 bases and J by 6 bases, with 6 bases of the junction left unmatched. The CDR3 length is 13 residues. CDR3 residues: CATRTGEAGELFF. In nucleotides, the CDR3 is TGTGCTACCCGGACAGGGGAGGCCGGGGAGCTGTTTTTT.

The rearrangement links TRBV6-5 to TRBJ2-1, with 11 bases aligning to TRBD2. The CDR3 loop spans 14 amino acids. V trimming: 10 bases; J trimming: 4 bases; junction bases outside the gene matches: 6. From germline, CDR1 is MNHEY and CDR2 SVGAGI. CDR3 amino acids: CAIKRTSGYNEQFF. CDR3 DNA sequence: TGTGCCATCAAGCGGACTAGCGGGTACAATGAGCAGTTCTTC.